These 24 T cell receptor beta chains share one sample of origin, sequenced in a study of CD8 T cells in Susac syndrome (dated by TCRdb to the late 2010s). Receptor libraries were prepared by the immunoSEQ multiplex PCR assay. RNA was extracted using the RNeasy kit, and roughly 0.5 to 1 microgram was reverse transcribed with random hexamers. Through fastp at Q25 and MiXCR, TCRdb rebuilt clones from the public reads, retaining in-frame beta chains. Every entry covers one CDR3 protein and lists the most common genes and DNA from its rows. Counted in this sample were a few hundred thousand distinct CDR3 sequences; around 96% of them appeared once. The top ten clonotypes cover 0.095% of the sample. What was sequenced was CD4+ T cells from PBMCs. These receptors came from a human donor with multiple sclerosis.

This rearrangement joins TRBV20-1 to TRBJ2-1; TRBD1 matches 7 bases. V trimming: 6 bases; J trimming: 6 bases; junction bases outside the gene matches: 11. The CDR3 loop spans 14 amino acids. The germline CDR1 and CDR2 sequences are DFQATT and SNEGSKA (reference sequence). The CDR3 DNA reads as TGCAGTGCCCTCGACAGGGTTGTCATCAATGAGCAGTTCTTC. As protein: CSALDRVVINEQFF.

The chain couples TRBV4-2 to TRBJ1-4, with D hard to call. Germline loops: CDR1 LGHNA, CDR2 YNFKEQ. V was shortened by 2 bases and J by 0 bases, with 7 bases between the two germline ends. The CDR3 spans 15 residues. The CDR3 spells CASSQNIATNEKLFF. Here the CDR3 DNA reads TGTGCCAGCAGCCAAAACATCGCAACTAATGAAAAACTGTTTTTT.

V is TRBV5-1 and J is TRBJ2-3; 8 bases match TRBD2. This CDR3 comprises 17 residues. V lost 3 bases, J lost 2 bases, and 11 bases stayed unmatched. The germline V gene has CDR1 SGHRS and CDR2 YFSETQ. This chain's CDR3 is CASSYDGLARVTDTQYF. As DNA, the CDR3 is TGCGCCAGCAGCTACGATGGACTAGCCCGAGTCACAGATACGCAGTATTTT.

V and J are TRBV15 and TRBJ2-3, with 9 bases identical to TRBD1. This CDR3 spans 14 amino acids. V shed 3 bases, J shed 6 bases, and the junction held 4 bases outside the gene matches. The V gene's germline CDR1 is LNHNV and CDR2 YYDKDF (reference sequence). Here the CDR3 reads CATSRPQGADTQYF. The CDR3 coding sequence is TGTGCCACCAGCAGGCCACAGGGGGCGGATACGCAGTATTTT. The full variable domain, in which reference TRBV15 and TRBJ2-3 provide the parts outside the CDR3, is DAMVIQNPRYQVTQFGKPVTLSCSQTLNHNVMYWYQQKSSQAPKLLFHYYDKDFNNEADTPDNFQSRRPNTSFCFLDIRSPGLGDTAMYLCATSRPQGADTQYFGPGTRLTVL.

The gene calls are TRBV20-1 and TRBJ2-1; 9 nucleotides agree with TRBD2. The CDR3 length is 15 residues. Germline V gene lookup returns CDR1 DFQATT and CDR2 SNEGSKA (reference sequence). V trimming: 3 bases; J trimming: 5 bases; junction bases outside the gene matches: 8. The CDR3 protein is CSASSTTSGNNEQFF. For the CDR3, the DNA is TGCAGTGCTAGTTCGACGACTAGCGGTAACAATGAGCAGTTCTTC.

The chain is built from TRBV18 and TRBJ2-5; 9 positions match TRBD1. The CDR3 spans 16 residues. Germline V gene sequence: CDR1 KGHSH, CDR2 LQKENI. V lost 3 bases and J lost 0; bases outside the gene matches: 5. The CDR3 sequence is CASSPEDRGYQETQYF. The DNA for the CDR3 is TGTGCCAGCTCACCCGAGGACAGGGGATACCAAGAGACCCAGTACTTC.

The chain combines TRBV7-6 with TRBJ2-1; D may be TRBD1 (5 bases). There are 16 residues in the CDR3. CDR1 and CDR2 from the germline V gene are SGHVS and FNYEAQ. Trimming pared 1 base from V and 0 bases from J, leaving 10 bases between. This chain's CDR3 is CASSLGAGSSYNEQFF. CDR3 sequence (DNA): TGTGCCAGCAGCTTAGGGGCAGGGTCCTCCTACAATGAGCAGTTCTTC.

The chain recombines TRBV12-3 or TRBV12-4 with TRBJ2-5; D is unresolved. V was shortened by 2 bases and J by 7 bases, with 8 bases between the two germline ends. CDR3 length: 12 amino acids. CDR3 bases: TGTGCCAGCAGTTTAAGCCCGAGGACCCAGTACTTC. This sequence encodes CASSLSPRTQYF.

V is TRBV12-5 and J is TRBJ2-5; TRBD2 is a possible D gene (5 bases). Trimming took 5 bases from V and 5 from J, leaving 9 bases between them. The CDR3 has 12 residues. Germline-derived CDR1 and CDR2 are LGHNT and FRNRAP. The CDR3 sequence is CASGPGLETQYF. The CDR3 DNA follows: TGTGCTAGTGGTCCCGGACTGGAGACCCAGTACTTC.

V and J are TRBV20-1 and TRBJ2-7; 12 nucleotides agree with TRBD2. The germline V gene encodes CDR1 DFQATT and CDR2 SNEGSKA (reference sequence). V shed 3 bases and J 4 bases; nucleotides not matched to a gene: 10. There are 16 residues in the CDR3. CDR3 protein: CSARGPSGRGGYEQYF. Written as DNA, the CDR3 is TGCAGTGCTAGGGGGCCTAGCGGGAGGGGAGGTTACGAGCAGTACTTC.

The rearrangement links TRBV7-9 to TRBJ2-1, with D possibly matching TRBD2 (6 bases). The germline CDR1 and CDR2 sequences are SEHNR and FQNEAQ (reference sequence). V was cut by 1 base and J by 8 bases, with 24 bases left in between. The CDR3 has 18 residues. CDR3 nucleotides: TGTGCCAGCAGCTTAGTTCCCCTAGCGAATCAAAACAACTATGAGCAGTTCTTC. Translation gives CASSLVPLANQNNYEQFF.

The chain employs TRBV6-5 and TRBJ1-2; no firm D call. V was shortened by 6 bases and J by 6 bases, with 11 bases between the two germline ends. Germline V gene sequence: CDR1 MNHEY, CDR2 SVGAGI. The length of the CDR3 is 12 residues. The CDR3 bases are TGTGCCAGCAGCCTACGCGGGGATGGCTACACCTTC. Encoded protein: CASSLRGDGYTF.

This chain links TRBV18 with TRBJ2-7, with TRBD1 identical over 10 bases. With 6 bases clipped from V and 2 bases from J, the junction kept 10 bases outside the gene matches. Germline values: CDR1 KGHSH, CDR2 LQKENI. The CDR3 runs 16 residues. Here the CDR3 reads CASSPTRDRGTYEQYF. The CDR3, as DNA: TGTGCCAGCTCGCCTACCCGGGACAGGGGTACCTACGAGCAGTACTTC.

This chain joins TRBV5-6 and TRBJ2-1, with 7 bases identical to TRBD2. V lost 0 bases, J lost 7 bases, and 7 bases stayed unmatched. This CDR3 has 15 amino acids. Germline CDR1 SGHDT, CDR2 YYEEEE. Here the CDR3 DNA reads TGTGCCAGCAGCTTGGGGGGAGCGGGACGGAATGAGCAGTTCTTC. Its protein product is CASSLGGAGRNEQFF.

The chain uses TRBV3-1 and TRBJ2-7; D call uncertain. The germline V gene encodes CDR1 LGHDT and CDR2 YNNKEL (reference sequence). The V gene lost 3 bases and the J gene lost 6 bases, with 6 bases spanning the gap. The CDR3 sequence is 11 residues long. The CDR3 region is CASSHTSEQYF. CDR3 DNA: TGTGCCAGCAGCCATACCTCCGAGCAGTACTTC.

The chain employs TRBV7-9 and TRBJ2-7; maybe TRBD1 (5 bases). This CDR3 has 17 amino acids. V was clipped by 1 base and J by 3 bases, with 19 bases between them. Germline V gives CDR1 SEHNR, CDR2 FQNEAQ (reference sequence). CDR3 protein: CASSLGGRETLGYEQYF. The DNA for the CDR3 is TGTGCCAGCAGCTTAGGGGGCAGGGAAACCTTGGGCTACGAGCAGTACTTC.

The V call is TRBV4-1, the J call TRBJ1-2; 10 nucleotides line up with TRBD1. J was trimmed by 3 bases and V by 4 bases; bases with no gene match: 5. Per germline, CDR1 MGHRA and CDR2 YSYEKL. The CDR3 contains 15 residues. CDR3 sequence: CASSLTGGVDYGYTF. The CDR3 region has the DNA TGCGCCAGCAGCCTGACAGGGGGCGTAGACTATGGCTACACCTTC.

The CDR3 protein is CSASPTSGRYNEQFF. For the CDR3, the DNA is TGCAGTGCTTCCCCCACTAGCGGGCGCTACAATGAGCAGTTCTTC. This chain uses TRBV20-1 with TRBJ2-1, with TRBD2 identical over 9 bases. This CDR3 contains 15 residues. V was clipped by 5 bases and J by 3 bases; unmatched bases: 8. CDR1 is DFQATT, CDR2 SNEGSKA, per germline (reference sequence).

The V and J genes are TRBV29-1 and TRBJ2-5; 7 nucleotides agree with TRBD2. The CDR3 totals 13 residues. The trim removed 4 bases at V and 1 base at J, leaving 3 bases unmatched. The V gene's germline CDR1 is SQVTM and CDR2 ANQGSEA. The chain's CDR3 is CSVVVAGQETQYF. DNA for the CDR3: TGCAGCGTTGTGGTAGCGGGCCAAGAGACCCAGTACTTC.

This chain joins TRBV20-1 and TRBJ2-7, with a possible D match to TRBD2 (6 bases). Germline V CDR1 and CDR2: DFQATT, SNEGSKA (reference sequence). V dropped 7 bases and J dropped 6 bases, with 22 bases sitting between them. CDR3 size: 14 residues. CDR3 protein: CSVQSRGGRGEQYF. In nucleotides, the CDR3 is TGCAGTGTCCAGTCTAGGGGAGGAAGGGGCGAGCAGTACTTC.

The chain couples TRBV10-3 to TRBJ2-7; 10 nucleotides agree with TRBD1. This CDR3 contains 13 residues. Germline V CDR1 and CDR2: ENHRY, SYGVKD. V was pared by 6 bases and J by 5 bases, with 4 bases of the junction left unmatched. The CDR3 sequence: CAIRPGTGDEQYF. The CDR3, as DNA: TGTGCCATCAGGCCCGGGACAGGGGACGAGCAGTACTTC.

V usage is TRBV15 and J usage is TRBJ2-5; D possibly corresponds to TRBD1 (6 bases). Germline lookup yields CDR1 LNHNV and CDR2 YYDKDF (reference sequence). There are 15 residues in the CDR3. Trimming took off 0 bases at V and 6 bases at J, with 14 bases between the two ends. The CDR3: CATSRDSQGWKTQYF. The CDR3 DNA reads TGTGCCACCAGCAGAGATAGTCAGGGGTGGAAGACCCAGTACTTC.

The V gene is TRBV23-1, the J gene TRBJ2-3, with D perhaps given as TRBD1 or TRBD2 (5 bases each). TRBV23-1 is designated an ORF whose function remains uncertain. This CDR3 region has 17 residues. V lost 3 bases and J 0 bases, leaving 16 bases between the germline ends. Here the CDR3 DNA reads TGCGCCAGCAGTCACCGGGACGGCTTTACTAGCACAGATACGCAGTATTTT. It yields the protein CASSHRDGFTSTDTQYF.

The V gene is TRBV27, the J gene TRBJ1-2; D unresolved. This CDR3 region has 14 residues. V was pared by 5 bases and J by 3 bases, with 13 bases between. Germline assignment: CDR1 MNHEY and CDR2 SMNVEV (reference sequence). In DNA, the CDR3 is TGTGCCAGCAGTCCCCACAGTGGGTACTATGGCTACACCTTC. It codes for CASSPHSGYYGYTF.